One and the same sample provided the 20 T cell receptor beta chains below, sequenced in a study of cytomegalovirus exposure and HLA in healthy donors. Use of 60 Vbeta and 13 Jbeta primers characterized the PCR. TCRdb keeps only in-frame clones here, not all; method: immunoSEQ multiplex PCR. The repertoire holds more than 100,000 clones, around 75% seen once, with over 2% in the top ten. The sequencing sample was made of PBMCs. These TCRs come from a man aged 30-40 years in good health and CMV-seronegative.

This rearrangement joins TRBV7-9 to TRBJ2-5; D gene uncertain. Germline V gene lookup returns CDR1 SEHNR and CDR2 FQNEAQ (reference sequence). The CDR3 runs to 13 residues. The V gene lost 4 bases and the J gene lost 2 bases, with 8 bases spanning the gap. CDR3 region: CASSSRLQETQYF. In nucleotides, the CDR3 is TGTGCCAGCAGCTCGCGCCTTCAAGAGACCCAGTACTTC. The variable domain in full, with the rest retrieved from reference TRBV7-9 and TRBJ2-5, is DTGVSQNPRHKITKRGQNVTFRCDPISEHNRLYWYRQTLGQGPEFLTYFQNEAQLEKSRLLSDRFSAERPKGSFSTLEIQRTEQGDSAMYLCASSSRLQETQYFGPGTRLLVL.

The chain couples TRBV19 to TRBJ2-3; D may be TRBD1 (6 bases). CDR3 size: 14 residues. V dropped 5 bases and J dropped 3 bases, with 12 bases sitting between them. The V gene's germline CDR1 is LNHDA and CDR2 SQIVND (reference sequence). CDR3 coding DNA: TGTGCCAGTAGTCCCCAACAGGGTACAGATACGCAGTATTTT. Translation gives CASSPQQGTDTQYF.

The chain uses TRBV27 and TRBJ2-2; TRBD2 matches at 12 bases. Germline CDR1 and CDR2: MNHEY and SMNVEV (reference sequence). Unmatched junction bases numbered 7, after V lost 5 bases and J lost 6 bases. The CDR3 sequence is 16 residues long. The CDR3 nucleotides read TGTGCCAGCAGTCCTAGCGGGGGGGGTATAGCCGGGGAGCTGTTTTTT. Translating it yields CASSPSGGGIAGELFF.

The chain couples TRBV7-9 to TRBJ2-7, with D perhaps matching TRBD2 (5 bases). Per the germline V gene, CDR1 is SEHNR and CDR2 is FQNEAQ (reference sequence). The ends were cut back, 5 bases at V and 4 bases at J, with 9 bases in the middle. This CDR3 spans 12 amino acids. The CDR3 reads CASSPRGYEQYF. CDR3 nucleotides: TGTGCCAGCAGCCCCCGGGGTTACGAGCAGTACTTC.

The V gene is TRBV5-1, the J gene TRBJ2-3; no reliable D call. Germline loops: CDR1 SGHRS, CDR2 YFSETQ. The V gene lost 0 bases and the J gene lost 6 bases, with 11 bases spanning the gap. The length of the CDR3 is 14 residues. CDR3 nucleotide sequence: TGCGCCAGCAGCTTGGAGGCGGCAGACGATACGCAGTATTTT. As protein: CASSLEAADDTQYF. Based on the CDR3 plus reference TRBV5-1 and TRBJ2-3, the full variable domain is KAGVTQTPRYLIKTRGQQVTLSCSPISGHRSVSWYQQTPGQGLQFLFEYFSETQRNKGNFPGRFSGRQFSNSRSEMNVSTLELGDSALYLCASSLEAADDTQYFGPGTRLTVL.

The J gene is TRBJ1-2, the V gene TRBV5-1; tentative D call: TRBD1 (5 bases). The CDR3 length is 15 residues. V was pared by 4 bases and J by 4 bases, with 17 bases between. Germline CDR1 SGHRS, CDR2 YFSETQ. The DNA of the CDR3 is TGCGCCAGCAGCCCGACGGGGGGATTGGGCTATGGCTACACCTTC. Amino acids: CASSPTGGLGYGYTF. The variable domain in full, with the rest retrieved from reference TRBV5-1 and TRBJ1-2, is KAGVTQTPRYLIKTRGQQVTLSCSPISGHRSVSWYQQTPGQGLQFLFEYFSETQRNKGNFPGRFSGRQFSNSRSEMNVSTLELGDSALYLCASSPTGGLGYGYTFGSGTRLTVV.

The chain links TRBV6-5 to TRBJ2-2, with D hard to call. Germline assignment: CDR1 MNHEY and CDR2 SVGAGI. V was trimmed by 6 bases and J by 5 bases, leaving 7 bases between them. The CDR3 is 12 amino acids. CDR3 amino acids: CASSRQTGELFF. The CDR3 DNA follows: TGTGCCAGCAGCAGACAAACCGGGGAGCTGTTTTTT.

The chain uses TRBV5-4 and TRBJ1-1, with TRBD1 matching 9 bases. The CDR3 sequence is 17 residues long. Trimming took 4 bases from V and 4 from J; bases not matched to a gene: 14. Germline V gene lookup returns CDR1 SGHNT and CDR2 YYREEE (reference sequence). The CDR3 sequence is CASSPGTGRGMVTEAFF. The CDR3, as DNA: TGTGCCAGCAGCCCCGGGACAGGGAGGGGAATGGTCACTGAAGCTTTCTTT. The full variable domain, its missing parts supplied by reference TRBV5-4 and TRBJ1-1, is ETGVTQSPTHLIKTRGQQVTLRCSSQSGHNTVSWYQQALGQGPQFIFQYYREEENGRGNFPPRFSGLQFPNYSSELNVNALELDDSALYLCASSPGTGRGMVTEAFFGQGTRLTVV.

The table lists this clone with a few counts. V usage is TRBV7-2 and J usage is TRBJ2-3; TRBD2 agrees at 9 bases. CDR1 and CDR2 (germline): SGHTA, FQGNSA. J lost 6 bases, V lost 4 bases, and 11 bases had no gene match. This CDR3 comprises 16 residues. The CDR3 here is CASSSTGRGGGDTQYF. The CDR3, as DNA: TGTGCCAGCAGCTCTACCGGGCGGGGGGGCGGGGATACGCAGTATTTT.

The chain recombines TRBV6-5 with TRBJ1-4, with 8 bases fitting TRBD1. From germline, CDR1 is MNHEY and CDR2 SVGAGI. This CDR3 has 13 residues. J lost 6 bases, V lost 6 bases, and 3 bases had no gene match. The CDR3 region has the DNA TGTGCCAGCAGGGACAGGGACTATGAAAAACTGTTTTTT. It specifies CASRDRDYEKLFF.

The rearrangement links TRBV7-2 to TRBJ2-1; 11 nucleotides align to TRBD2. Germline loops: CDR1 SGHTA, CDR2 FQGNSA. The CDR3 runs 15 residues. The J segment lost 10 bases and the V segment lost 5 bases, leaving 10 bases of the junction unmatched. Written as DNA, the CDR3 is TGTGCCAGCAGCGGCACTAGCGGGGGAGGACGGGAGCAGTTCTTC. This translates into CASSGTSGGGREQFF.

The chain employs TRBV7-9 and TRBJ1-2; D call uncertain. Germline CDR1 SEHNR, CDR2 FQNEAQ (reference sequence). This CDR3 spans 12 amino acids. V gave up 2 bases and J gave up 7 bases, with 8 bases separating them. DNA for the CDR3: TGTGCCAGCAGCTTAATCCTCCCTGGCTACACCTTC. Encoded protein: CASSLILPGYTF.

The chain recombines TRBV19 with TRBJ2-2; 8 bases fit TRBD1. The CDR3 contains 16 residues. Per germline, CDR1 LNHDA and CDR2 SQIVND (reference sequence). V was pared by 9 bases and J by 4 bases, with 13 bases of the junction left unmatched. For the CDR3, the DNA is TGTGCCAGACGGAGGTGGGCAGGACAGGGCACCGGGGAGCTGTTTTTT. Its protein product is CARRRWAGQGTGELFF.

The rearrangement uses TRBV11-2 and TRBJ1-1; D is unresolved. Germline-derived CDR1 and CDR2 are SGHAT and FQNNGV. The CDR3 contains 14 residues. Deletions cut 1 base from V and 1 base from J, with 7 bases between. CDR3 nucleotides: TGTGCCAGCAGCTTAGGACTGGGGAACACTGAAGCTTTCTTT. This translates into CASSLGLGNTEAFF.

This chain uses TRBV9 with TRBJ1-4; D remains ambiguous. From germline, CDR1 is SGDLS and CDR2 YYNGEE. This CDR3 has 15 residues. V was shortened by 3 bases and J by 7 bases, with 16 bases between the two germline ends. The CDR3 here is CASSEVLGPGEKLFF. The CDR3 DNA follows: TGTGCCAGCAGCGAGGTACTAGGACCGGGTGAAAAACTGTTTTTT.

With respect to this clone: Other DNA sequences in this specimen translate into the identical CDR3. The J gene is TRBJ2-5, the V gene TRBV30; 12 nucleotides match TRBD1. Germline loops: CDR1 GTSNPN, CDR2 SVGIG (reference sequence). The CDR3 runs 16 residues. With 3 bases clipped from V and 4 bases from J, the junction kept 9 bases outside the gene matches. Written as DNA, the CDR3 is TGTGCCTGGAGAGACGGGACAGGGGGCTTTCTAGAGACCCAGTACTTC. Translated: CAWRDGTGGFLETQYF.

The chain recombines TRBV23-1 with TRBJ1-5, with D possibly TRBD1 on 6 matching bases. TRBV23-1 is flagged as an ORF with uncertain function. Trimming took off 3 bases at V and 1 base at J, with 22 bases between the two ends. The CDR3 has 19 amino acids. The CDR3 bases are TGCGCCAGCAGTCACTTCCGGGACAACCACCATAGGAGCAATCAGCCCCAGCATTTT. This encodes CASSHFRDNHHRSNQPQHF.

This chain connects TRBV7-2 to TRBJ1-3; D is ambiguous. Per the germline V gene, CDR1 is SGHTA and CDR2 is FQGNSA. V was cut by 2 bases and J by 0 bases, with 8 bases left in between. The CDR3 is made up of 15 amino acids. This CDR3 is CASSLWLSSGNTIYF. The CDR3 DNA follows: TGTGCCAGCAGCTTATGGCTTTCCTCTGGAAACACCATATATTTT. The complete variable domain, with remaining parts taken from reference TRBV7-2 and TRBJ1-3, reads GAGVSQSPSNKVTEKGKDVELRCDPISGHTALYWYRQSLGQGLEFLIYFQGNSAPDKSGLPSDRFSAERTGGSVSTLTIQRTQQEDSAVYLCASSLWLSSGNTIYFGEGSWLTVV.

CDR3: CASKEGAGELFF. The CDR3 coding sequence is TGTGCCAGCAAGGAGGGCGCCGGGGAGCTGTTTTTT. The genes are TRBV6-5 and TRBJ2-2; tentatively, D is TRBD2 (6 bases). V lost 7 bases to trimming and J lost 6 bases, with 9 bases between them. The CDR3 is made up of 12 amino acids. Germline V gene data show CDR1 as MNHEY and CDR2 as SVGAGI.

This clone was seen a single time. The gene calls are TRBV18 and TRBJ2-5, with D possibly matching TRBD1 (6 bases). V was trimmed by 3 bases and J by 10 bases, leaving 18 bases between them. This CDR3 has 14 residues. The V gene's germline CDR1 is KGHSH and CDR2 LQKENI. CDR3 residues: CASSPPGTPSSQYF. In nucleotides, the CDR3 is TGTGCCAGCTCACCTCCCGGGACACCCTCAAGCCAGTACTTC.